One sample yielded the 6 T cell receptor beta chains listed below, sequenced in a study of T-cell memory formation after mild COVID-19 (dated by TCRdb to the early 2020s). To prepare the library, 5' RACE was applied. TCRdb names Illumina NovaSeq 6000 as the instrument used. The raw public data were reprocessed by TCRdb itself: fastp quality trimming at Q25, MiXCR clonotype calling, in-frame beta chains only. Rows are combined by CDR3 protein, so each entry shows the most common genes and DNA. This sample is represented by 85,000 to 130,000 distinct CDR3 sequences; around 15% of them were singletons. Around 28% of the sample goes to the ten largest clones. Sequenced sample: PBMCs or a T cell subset sorted from them (not recorded which). These receptors were obtained from an adult woman who had mild COVID-19 (a few samples of this study predate the infection). The sample titles of this study are shuffled in the database, so cell type and time point are left out; the donor was told from shared clones.

The genes are TRBV6-5 and TRBJ1-5; D is unclear. The CDR3 length is 14 residues. The V gene lost 0 bases and the J gene lost 7 bases, with 10 bases spanning the gap. Per the germline V gene, CDR1 is MNHEY and CDR2 is SVGAGI. Written as DNA, the CDR3 is TGTGCCAGCAGTTACTCGAGCGGCGGCCAGCCCCAGCATTTT. The encoded protein is CASSYSSGGQPQHF.

The V and J genes are TRBV5-1 and TRBJ1-4, with a possible D match to TRBD1 (5 bases). This CDR3 comprises 17 residues. Trimming pared 0 bases from V and 7 bases from J, leaving 19 bases between. Germline CDR1 is SGHRS and CDR2 is YFSETQ. The CDR3 spells CASSLAGSGAPGEKLFF. DNA of the CDR3: TGCGCCAGCAGCTTGGCCGGTTCCGGGGCCCCGGGTGAAAAACTGTTTTTT.

The chain carries TRBV7-9 and TRBJ1-1, with 8 bases identical to TRBD1. The length of the CDR3 is 15 residues. The junction had 3 bases not matched to a gene; V was cut back by 0 bases and J by 3 bases. Germline lookup yields CDR1 SEHNR and CDR2 FQNEAQ (reference sequence). The CDR3 region has the DNA TGTGCCAGCAGCTTAGCGGAACAGGGGGACACTGAAGCTTTCTTT. This encodes CASSLAEQGDTEAFF.

The V gene is TRBV15, the J gene TRBJ2-3; weak D call: TRBD2 (6 bases). The CDR3 covers 16 residues. V lost 3 bases and J 2 bases, leaving 15 bases between the germline ends. Germline assignment: CDR1 LNHNV and CDR2 YYDKDF (reference sequence). The CDR3 region is CATSSSGGQLTDTQYF. CDR3 bases: TGTGCCACCAGCAGCTCTGGAGGGCAGCTCACAGATACGCAGTATTTT.

This clonotype was seen more than once but under ten times. V gene TRBV28 combines with J gene TRBJ2-7, with D perhaps matching TRBD1 (6 bases). V gave up 6 bases and J gave up 1 base, with 16 bases separating them. This CDR3 comprises 15 residues. Germline V CDR1 and CDR2: MDHEN, SYDVKM. This CDR3 is CASSLRDTSSYEQYF. The CDR3 bases are TGTGCCAGCAGCCTCCGGGACACTTCTTCCTACGAGCAGTACTTC. Looking up the rest from reference TRBV28 and TRBJ2-7 gives the full variable domain: DVKVTQSSRYLVKRTGEKVFLECVQDMDHENMFWYRQDPGLGLRLIYFSYDVKMKEKGDIPEGYSVSREKKERFSLILESASTNQTSMYLCASSLRDTSSYEQYFGPGTRLTVT.

This rearrangement joins TRBV7-6 to TRBJ2-7, with 12 bases lining up with TRBD2. The CDR3 totals 16 residues. The ends lost 3 bases at V and 0 bases at J; junction bases unmatched: 3. Germline CDR1 is SGHVS and CDR2 is FNYEAQ. The CDR3 is CASSFGLAGSSYEQYF. The CDR3 bases are TGTGCCAGCAGCTTCGGACTAGCGGGATCCTCCTACGAGCAGTACTTC. Drawing the rest from reference TRBV7-6 and TRBJ2-7, the complete variable domain is GAGVSQSPRYKVTKRGQDVALRCDPISGHVSLYWYRQALGQGPEFLTYFNYEAQQDKSGLPNDRFSAERPEGSISTLTIQRTEQRDSAMYRCASSFGLAGSSYEQYFGPGTRLTVT.